One T cell receptor beta chain is described in this entry. Unmatched junction bases numbered 4, after V lost 5 bases and J lost 7 bases. The CDR3 has 14 residues. In germline, CDR1 is MNHEY, CDR2 SVGAGI. This entry belongs to a study of blood T cell repertoires in COVID-19. Study details: COVID-19 samples from acute and convalescent phases originated in the United States, Italy and Spain. PBMCs, B-cell-depleted T cells, or T cells provided the cDNA or gDNA that made up the material.

In the original analysis: For nucleated cells, counts were estimated from reference gene primer amplification. Libraries were prepared by immunoSEQ multiplex PCR; TCRdb keeps only in-frame clonotypes and omits some of them. That table is the source of V, J and clone size, and D and trimming were worked out from the DNA. The top ten clones hold around 3.9% of a sample with fewer than 350,000 clones, 70% to 90% of them seen once. The sample was peripheral blood. The origin of this receptor is a woman in her forties or fifties with active or convalescent COVID-19. The chain links TRBV6-5 to TRBJ1-4; 10 bases are a match to TRBD1. CDR3 region: CASSRTGGGEKLFF. The CDR3 bases are TGTGCCAGCAGTCGGACAGGGGGAGGTGAAAAACTGTTTTTT.